This is a list of T cell receptor beta chains from one sample in a study of shared clonotypes between healthy human individuals. Sequenced by immunoSEQ multiplex PCR; TCRdb stores in-frame clones only, minus some. The sample records about 2.5 million clones, less than 95% being singletons. What was sequenced was naive CD4+ T cells from PBMCs. Source of these receptors: a man younger than 35 in good health. Some clones in this sample may be carry-over from other donors' samples. CDR3s include the opening cysteine and the closing phenylalanine or tryptophan. D genes are given only for firm matches. A clone size is listed for some rows: how often the clone was seen (once, few, many), or a class if it is expanded.

len	v_gene	d_gene	j_gene	abundance	CDR3nt	CDR3aa
17	TRBV18	TRBD1	TRBJ2-1	.	TGTGCCAGCTCACCCCCCACAGGGGGCCGCTCCTACAATGAGCAGTTCTTC	CASSPPTGGRSYNEQFF
15	TRBV28	TRBD1	TRBJ2-7	once	TGTGCCAGCCAGGGGTTTGGGACAGAGACCTACGAGCAGTACTTC	CASQGFGTETYEQYF
14	TRBV6-1	.	TRBJ1-1	.	TGTGCCAGCAGTGAAGAACAGTTACGACGGGCAGCTTTCTTT	CASSEEQLRRAAFF
13	TRBV4-1	.	TRBJ2-5	.	TGCGCCAGCAGCCAATTGAGCGCAGAGACCCAGTACTTC	CASSQLSAETQYF
14	TRBV5-1	.	TRBJ1-1	.	TGCGCCAGCAGCCGCGACGGCTCGAACACTGAAGCTTTCTTT	CASSRDGSNTEAFF
13	TRBV7-8	.	TRBJ2-4	few	TGTGCCAGCAGCCCACGGACGGTAGACATTCAGTACTTC	CASSPRTVDIQYF
15	TRBV7-2	TRBD1	TRBJ2-1	.	TGTGCCAGCAGCCCCGACAGGGGGGCCTACAATGAGCAGTTCTTC	CASSPDRGAYNEQFF
13	TRBV29-1	.	TRBJ2-3	.	TGCAGCGTTGTAGTCGGGGGCACAGATACGCAGTATTTT	CSVVVGGTDTQYF
15	TRBV10-3	TRBD1	TRBJ1-1	.	TGTGCCATCCAGGGGACAGGCGCTGTGAACACTGAAGCTTTCTTT	CAIQGTGAVNTEAFF
13	TRBV5-4	.	TRBJ2-7	.	TGTGCCAGCAGCTTGATTAACCGGGACGAGCAGTACTTC	CASSLINRDEQYF
20	TRBV9	TRBD2	TRBJ2-2	.	TGTGCCAGCAGCGTAGAGAGGACTAGCGGGAGGAAGGGTTCCCCCGGGGAGCTGTTTTTT	CASSVERTSGRKGSPGELFF
12	TRBV18	.	TRBJ1-5	.	TGTGCCAGCTCACCCCCCGCCCAGCCCCAGCATTTT	CASSPPAQPQHF
12	TRBV9	.	TRBJ2-1	.	TGTGCCAGCAGCGTAGTGGGCCAACGGGTGTTCTTC	CASSVVGQRVFF
15	TRBV2	TRBD2	TRBJ2-7	.	TGTGCCAGCAGGCTTAGGACTAGCGGCGCCTACGAGCAGTACTTC	CASRLRTSGAYEQYF
16	TRBV14	TRBD1	TRBJ1-2	.	TGTGCCAGCAGCCAATTGACAGGGGCTATCATTCACGGCTACACCTTC	CASSQLTGAIIHGYTF
16	TRBV5-4	TRBD1	TRBJ1-1	once	TGTGCCAGCAGCCTTACAGGGGGCGCCGCGAACACTGAAGCTTTCTTT	CASSLTGGAANTEAFF
14	TRBV6-1	.	TRBJ2-7	.	TGTGCCAGCTGTTTTAGTAGGAGCTCCTACGAGCAGTACTTC	CASCFSRSSYEQYF
13	TRBV9	.	TRBJ2-7	.	TGTGCCAGCAGCTCCGGGACCACCTACGAGCAGTACTTC	CASSSGTTYEQYF
16	TRBV18	.	TRBJ1-2	.	TGTGCCAGCTCACCATCCGGGGACACCTACCCCTATGGCTACACCTTC	CASSPSGDTYPYGYTF
16	TRBV5-1	TRBD1	TRBJ2-2	.	TGCGCCAGCGCTAGGGGGACAGGGGGCCCCACCGGGGAGCTGTTTTTT	CASARGTGGPTGELFF
15	TRBV6-5	TRBD1	TRBJ2-3	.	TGTGCCAGCAGTTACCGTACAGGGGGCACAGATACGCAGTATTTT	CASSYRTGGTDTQYF
13	TRBV29-1	TRBD1	TRBJ2-7	.	TGCAGCGTTGACCGGGGACAGGGGAACGAGCAGTACTTC	CSVDRGQGNEQYF
14	TRBV4-1	TRBD1	TRBJ2-7	.	TGCGCCAGCAGCCAAACGGGACAGCCCTACGAGCAGTACTTC	CASSQTGQPYEQYF
13	TRBV2	.	TRBJ1-1	few	TGTGCCAGCAGCGCCGCTTCGAACACTGAAGCTTTCTTT	CASSAASNTEAFF
16	TRBV4-2	TRBD1	TRBJ1-2	.	TGTGCCAGCAGCCGCATGCAGGGACAGGGGGCGGGTGGCTACACCTTC	CASSRMQGQGAGGYTF
15	TRBV7-2	TRBD1	TRBJ2-1	few	TGTGCCAGCAGCTTAGTCAGGGGGCGCGGGAATGAGCAGTTCTTC	CASSLVRGRGNEQFF
16	TRBV30	.	TRBJ1-4	once	TGTGCCTGGAGTGTACAGCAGCCAGGGTCGAGAGAAAAACTGTTTTTT	CAWSVQQPGSREKLFF
16	TRBV18	TRBD1	TRBJ2-3	.	TGTGCCAGCTCACCCACCGACAGGGGGTTCACAGATACGCAGTATTTT	CASSPTDRGFTDTQYF
16	TRBV28	.	TRBJ1-4	.	TGTGCCAGCAGTCCTCCCTACCTCACCCGCGATGAAAAACTGTTTTTT	CASSPPYLTRDEKLFF
12	TRBV27	.	TRBJ2-1	.	TGTGCCAGCAGGGGAGTCCGCGATGAGCAGTTCTTC	CASRGVRDEQFF
11	TRBV6-1	.	TRBJ1-5	.	TGTGCCAGCAGTGAAATCCAGCCCCAGCATTTT	CASSEIQPQHF
14	TRBV9	.	TRBJ2-3	.	TGTGCCAGCAGCGTAGGTCCTCTCACAGATACGCAGTATTTT	CASSVGPLTDTQYF
14	TRBV5-8	.	TRBJ1-2	once	TGTGCCAGCAGCCCCCAGCACGTAGCCTATGGCTACACCTTC	CASSPQHVAYGYTF
16	TRBV5-4	.	TRBJ2-1	.	TGTGCCAGCAGCTCCCAGGGGGGGAGCTCCTACAATGAGCAGTTCTTC	CASSSQGGSSYNEQFF
14	TRBV6-5	.	TRBJ2-5	once	TGTGCCAGCAGTTACTCGGGCTCTCGGGAGACCCAGTACTTC	CASSYSGSRETQYF
17	TRBV12-5	TRBD2	TRBJ2-5	once	TGTGCTAGTGCCGGTGGGACTAGCGGGAGTGTGCAGGAGACCCAGTACTTC	CASAGGTSGSVQETQYF
15	TRBV15	TRBD1	TRBJ1-4	.	TGTGCCACCAGCACCCGACAGGGGGCAGGAGAAAAACTGTTTTTT	CATSTRQGAGEKLFF
13	TRBV7-9	.	TRBJ1-1	few	TGTGCCAGCAGCTTAAGGTTTTGGGATGGAGCTTTCTTT	CASSLRFWDGAFF
19	TRBV28	.	TRBJ2-4	.	TGTGCCAGCAGTCGAGTTCGTGGGAGGGCCGGGGGCGCCAAAAACATTCAGTACTTC	CASSRVRGRAGGAKNIQYF
15	TRBV2	.	TRBJ1-1	.	TGTGCCAGCAGTGATGTGGGGCTTTTGGTCACTGAAGCTTTCTTT	CASSDVGLLVTEAFF
15	TRBV28	.	TRBJ2-7	.	TGTGCCAGCACCTTTGTCGGTAAGAGCTCCTACGAGCAGTACTTC	CASTFVGKSSYEQYF
16	TRBV7-3	.	TRBJ2-7	.	TGTGCCAGCAGCTTATTCGATCGGGGAGCGTACTACGAGCAGTACTTC	CASSLFDRGAYYEQYF
13	TRBV18	.	TRBJ1-1	once	TGTGCCAGCTCACCGGACGCAGGGACTGAAGCTTTCTTT	CASSPDAGTEAFF
11	TRBV2	.	TRBJ2-5	.	TGTGCCAGCAGTCTAAAGGAGACCCAGTACTTC	CASSLKETQYF
14	TRBV9	.	TRBJ2-7	.	TGTGCCAGCAGCGTAGCTGGGGAGACCTACGAGCAGTACTTC	CASSVAGETYEQYF
18	TRBV5-8	.	TRBJ2-1	.	TGTGCCAGCAGCTTGGTTTCAGGGTCCCTGAGCTCCTACAATGAGCAGTTCTTC	CASSLVSGSLSSYNEQFF
14	TRBV6-5	.	TRBJ1-2	.	TGTGCCAGCAGTTATAGGAGGGATAACTATGGCTACACCTTC	CASSYRRDNYGYTF
14	TRBV29-1	.	TRBJ1-1	.	TGCAGCGTTGAAGTACGTGTCGGACTGCCGGAAGCTTTCTTT	CSVEVRVGLPEAFF
16	TRBV18	.	TRBJ1-5	.	TGTGCCAGCTCATCGTGGACCCTAAATAGCAATCAGCCCCAGCATTTT	CASSSWTLNSNQPQHF
16	TRBV10-3	.	TRBJ1-4	.	TGTGCCATCAGTGATAACAGACCTTCCACTAATGAAAAACTGTTTTTT	CAISDNRPSTNEKLFF
13	TRBV9	.	TRBJ1-5	.	TGTGCCAGCAGCGTAGGACCAAGTCAGCCCCAGCATTTT	CASSVGPSQPQHF
11	TRBV5-1	.	TRBJ2-7	.	TGCGCCAGCAGCTTGTACGACGAGCAGTACTTC	CASSLYDEQYF
13	TRBV19	.	TRBJ1-2	.	TGTGCCAGTAACCCAAGGCCAGGCGTCGGCTACACCTTC	CASNPRPGVGYTF
15	TRBV10-3	.	TRBJ2-7	.	TGTGCCATCAGTGGAAAAGGGGTCGGGGCCTACGAGCAGTACTTC	CAISGKGVGAYEQYF
15	TRBV5-6	TRBD1	TRBJ1-6	.	TGTGCCAGCAGCTTCGGACAGGTCGGGGATTCACCCCTCCACTTT	CASSFGQVGDSPLHF
12	TRBV7-3	.	TRBJ2-7	.	TGTGCCAGCAGCGGACCCGACGGGGAGCAGTACTTC	CASSGPDGEQYF
16	TRBV11-2	.	TRBJ1-1	.	TGTGCCAGCAGCCCGAGAGGGGCAGGGGAGACCACTGAAGCTTTCTTT	CASSPRGAGETTEAFF
14	TRBV27	.	TRBJ2-3	.	TGTGCCAGCAGTTTTCACGGTACGACAGATACGCAGTATTTT	CASSFHGTTDTQYF
15	TRBV6-5	.	TRBJ1-5	.	TGTGCCAGCAGTTACTCCCACGAGAACAATCAGCCCCAGCATTTT	CASSYSHENNQPQHF
15	TRBV9	.	TRBJ1-2	.	TGTGCCAGCAGCTTAGGCCGGGGGGTTAACTATGGCTACACCTTC	CASSLGRGVNYGYTF